This TCR beta chain was found in a study of identifying expanded T cells in peripheral blood. This CDR3 region has 15 residues. The V end was cut by 4 bases, the J end by 3 bases, with 13 bases between. Germline CDR1 and CDR2: MNHEY and SVGAGI. Study findings and constraints: Across healthy donors, higher total template counts meant significantly greater roughly two-week count variance. About 1.2 clones differed between technical replicates, versus about 15 and 19 over time.

Regarding this clone: Its cognate antigen is unknown.

The data were produced by immunoSEQ multiplex PCR, yet TCRdb's version contains in-frame clones alone and is incomplete. The sample shows 95,000 to 100,000 clones, 70% to 90% of them seen only once. The V call is TRBV6-5, the J call TRBJ1-5; D gene unclear. This TCR came from a person between 18 and 69 years old in good health. Input material: blood. The DNA of the CDR3 is TGTGCCAGCAGTTCCAACTGGGGTAACAATCAGCCCCAGCATTTT. Encoded protein: CASSSNWGNNQPQHF.